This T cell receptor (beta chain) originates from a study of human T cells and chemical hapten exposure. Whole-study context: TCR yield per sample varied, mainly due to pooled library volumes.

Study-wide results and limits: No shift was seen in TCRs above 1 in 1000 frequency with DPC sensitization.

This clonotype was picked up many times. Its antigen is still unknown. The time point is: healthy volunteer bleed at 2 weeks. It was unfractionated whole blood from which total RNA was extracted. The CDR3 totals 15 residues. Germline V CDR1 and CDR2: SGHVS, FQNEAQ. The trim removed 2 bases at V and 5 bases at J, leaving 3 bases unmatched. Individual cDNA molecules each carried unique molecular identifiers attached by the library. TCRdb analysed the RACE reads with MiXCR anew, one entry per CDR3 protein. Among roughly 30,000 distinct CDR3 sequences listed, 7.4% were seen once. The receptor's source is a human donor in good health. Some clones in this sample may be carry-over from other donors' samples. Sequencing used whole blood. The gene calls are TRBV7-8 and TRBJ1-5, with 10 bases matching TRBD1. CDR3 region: CASSLMGQGHQPQHF. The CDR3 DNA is TGTGCCAGCAGCTTAATGGGACAGGGGCATCAGCCCCAGCATTTT.